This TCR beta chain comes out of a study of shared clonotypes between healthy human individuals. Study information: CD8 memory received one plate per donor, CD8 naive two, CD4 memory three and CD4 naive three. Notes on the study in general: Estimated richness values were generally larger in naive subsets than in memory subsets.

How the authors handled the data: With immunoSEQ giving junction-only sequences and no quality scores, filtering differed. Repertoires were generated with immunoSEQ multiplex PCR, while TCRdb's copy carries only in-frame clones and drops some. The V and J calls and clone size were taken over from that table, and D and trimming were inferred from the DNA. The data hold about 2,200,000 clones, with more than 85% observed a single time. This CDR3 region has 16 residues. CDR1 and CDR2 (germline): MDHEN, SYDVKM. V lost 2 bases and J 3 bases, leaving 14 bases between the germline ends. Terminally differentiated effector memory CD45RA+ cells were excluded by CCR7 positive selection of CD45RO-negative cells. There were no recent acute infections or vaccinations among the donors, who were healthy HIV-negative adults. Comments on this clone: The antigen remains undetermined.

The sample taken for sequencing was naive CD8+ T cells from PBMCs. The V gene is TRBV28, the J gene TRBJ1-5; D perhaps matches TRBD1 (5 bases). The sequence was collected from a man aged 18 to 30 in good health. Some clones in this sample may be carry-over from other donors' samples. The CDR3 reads CASSLRGSRYNQPQHF. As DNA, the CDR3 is TGTGCCAGCAGTTTAAGGGGCAGCCGTTACAATCAGCCCCAGCATTTT.